Below are 18 T cell receptor beta chains sequenced from a single sample in a study of cytomegalovirus exposure and HLA in healthy donors. The table came from immunoSEQ multiplex PCR; TCRdb's copy has only in-frame clones and leaves some out. The profile shows 100,000 to 150,000 clones, approximately 95% of them singletons. Sequencing was carried out using PBMCs. The receptor set was obtained from a man aged 18 to 29 in good health and CMV-seronegative.

This clone was recorded once. This sequence joins TRBV7-9 and TRBJ2-7; 7 nucleotides align to TRBD1. From germline, CDR1 is SEHNR and CDR2 FQNEAQ (reference sequence). V shed 5 bases and J 6 bases; nucleotides not matched to a gene: 10. The CDR3 is made up of 14 amino acids. DNA for the CDR3: TGTGCCAGCAGCCAACAGGGGAAGATCGGCGAGCAGTACTTC. Translated: CASSQQGKIGEQYF.

This chain links TRBV4-1 with TRBJ2-5; 11 nucleotides agree with TRBD2. The germline V gene encodes CDR1 MGHRA and CDR2 YSYEKL. J was trimmed by 1 base and V by 1 base; bases with no gene match: 8. This CDR3 is built from 18 residues. CDR3 bases: TGCGCCAGCAGCCAAGTTCGAACTAGCGGGAGATCCCAAGAGACCCAGTACTTC. Residues: CASSQVRTSGRSQETQYF.

The chain links TRBV11-1 to TRBJ2-7, with a weak D call TRBD2 (5 bases). This CDR3 has 14 amino acids. Looked up from germline, CDR1 is SGHAT and CDR2 is FQDESV (reference sequence). Trimming shortened V by 5 bases and J by 2 bases, and 13 bases separated the two germline ends. As DNA, the CDR3 is TGTGCCAGCAGCGTCGGACTGACCACCTACGAGCAGTACTTC. Protein sequence: CASSVGLTTYEQYF.

This chain links TRBV30 with TRBJ2-1, with TRBD2 matching 13 bases. With V trimmed by 1 base and J by 0 bases, 18 bases remained unmatched. The CDR3 consists of 22 residues. Germline CDR1 GTSNPN, CDR2 SVGIG (reference sequence). CDR3 nucleotide sequence: TGTGCCTGGAGTGCCTTTATAGGACTAGCGGGAGACAACCTTAGCTCCTACAATGAGCAGTTCTTC. The encoded protein is CAWSAFIGLAGDNLSSYNEQFF.

The genes are TRBV4-3 and TRBJ1-2, with 9 bases matching TRBD1. CDR1 LGHNA and CDR2 YSLEER come from the germline V gene. The V segment lost 0 bases and the J segment 6 bases; nucleotides outside the gene matches: 5. The CDR3 runs 15 residues. For the CDR3, the DNA is TGCGCCAGCAGCCAAGAAGGGACAGGGCCGAATGGCTACACCTTC. It encodes CASSQEGTGPNGYTF.

The rearrangement uses TRBV7-2 and TRBJ2-6; D is unresolved. Germline V gene sequence: CDR1 SGHTA, CDR2 FQGNSA. The CDR3 extends over 15 amino acids. V was trimmed by 8 bases and J by 2 bases, leaving 13 bases between them. CDR3 protein: CASLEFSAGANVLTF. CDR3 sequence (DNA): TGTGCCAGCTTGGAGTTTTCTGCTGGGGCCAACGTCCTGACTTTC.

J is TRBJ2-5 and V is TRBV7-2; the match to TRBD1 covers 9 bases. This CDR3 is built from 13 residues. V gave up 5 bases and J gave up 5 bases; unmatched junction bases: 3. Per germline, CDR1 SGHTA and CDR2 FQGNSA. CDR3 residues: CASSPDRGETQYF. Written as DNA, the CDR3 is TGTGCCAGCAGCCCCGACAGGGGGGAGACCCAGTACTTC.

The CDR3: CSVESLGSYGYTF. The CDR3 bases are TGCAGCGTTGAAAGTTTGGGCTCTTATGGCTACACCTTC. The genes are TRBV29-1 and TRBJ1-2; D call uncertain. Germline CDR1 SQVTM, CDR2 ANQGSEA. Trimming took 2 bases from V and 5 from J, leaving 12 bases between them. This CDR3 comprises 13 residues.

The rearrangement joins TRBV9 to TRBJ2-1; 11 nucleotides line up with TRBD2. The CDR3 covers 15 residues. Trimming cost V 0 bases and J 10 bases; bases outside gene matches: 6. CDR1 SGDLS and CDR2 YYNGEE come from the germline V gene. CDR3: CASSVVELAGVEQFF. The CDR3 nucleotides read TGTGCCAGCAGCGTAGTGGAACTAGCGGGAGTAGAGCAGTTCTTC.

The V gene is TRBV10-3, the J gene TRBJ1-1; D is unclear. CDR3 length: 10 amino acids. V was clipped by 11 bases and J by 7 bases, with 11 bases between them. CDR1 and CDR2 from the germline V gene are ENHRY and SYGVKD. DNA for the CDR3: TGTGCCTCTAGAGGGAGTGAAGCTTTCTTT. Encoded protein: CASRGSEAFF.

This chain links TRBV7-9 with TRBJ1-1, with D uncertain. This CDR3 comprises 13 residues. The V and J ends lost 5 bases and 3 bases respectively, with 10 bases between them. Germline CDR1 is SEHNR and CDR2 is FQNEAQ (reference sequence). CDR3 loop: CASSPRGYTEAFF. Written as DNA, the CDR3 is TGTGCCAGCAGCCCCCGGGGATACACTGAAGCTTTCTTT.

This sequence joins TRBV6-1 and TRBJ1-1; 7 positions agree with TRBD1. This CDR3 spans 17 amino acids. CDR1 MNHNS and CDR2 SASEGT come from the germline V gene. Trimming cost V 1 base and J 4 bases; bases outside gene matches: 12. CDR3 amino acids: CASSEGFSQTGRTEAFF. CDR3 in DNA: TGTGCCAGCAGTGAAGGTTTTTCCCAGACAGGGCGCACTGAAGCTTTCTTT.

The chain uses TRBV7-6 and TRBJ2-7, with TRBD1 as a possible D gene (6 bases). V was pared by 5 bases and J by 1 base, with 12 bases between. This CDR3 region has 14 residues. Per germline, CDR1 SGHVS and CDR2 FNYEAQ. The CDR3 DNA is TGTGCCAGCAGCCGAACCGGACAGTCCTACGAGCAGTACTTC. Its translation: CASSRTGQSYEQYF.

The chain carries TRBV18 and TRBJ2-7; tentatively, D is TRBD1 (5 bases). The V gene's germline CDR1 is KGHSH and CDR2 LQKENI. The CDR3 is 13 residues long. V was cut by 5 bases and J by 3 bases, with 11 bases left in between. The CDR3 loop is CASSRGYGYEQYF. CDR3 DNA: TGTGCCAGCTCAAGGGGTTACGGCTACGAGCAGTACTTC.

The chain combines TRBV28 with TRBJ2-5; 8 bases are a match to TRBD1. This CDR3 region has 16 residues. CDR1 and CDR2 from the germline V gene are MDHEN and SYDVKM. The ends lost 6 bases at V and 5 bases at J; junction bases unmatched: 14. CDR3 sequence (DNA): TGTGCCAGCAGCCCGGATAGGACAGGGAGGTCGGAGACCCAGTACTTC. Translated, it gives CASSPDRTGRSETQYF.

This chain joins TRBV7-2 and TRBJ2-7; 7 bases are shared with TRBD2. CDR1 SGHTA and CDR2 FQGNSA come from the germline V gene. J gave up 2 bases and V 3 bases, and 4 bases lay outside the gene matches. There are 14 residues in the CDR3. The CDR3 coding sequence is TGTGCCAGCAGCTTGGCGGGGGAAACCTACGAGCAGTACTTC. It is translated as CASSLAGETYEQYF.

The chain links TRBV27 to TRBJ1-5; possible D gene TRBD1, 6 bases. This CDR3 region has 13 residues. CDR1 is MNHEY, CDR2 SMNVEV, per germline (reference sequence). With 2 bases removed from V and 7 bases from J, the gap between germline ends came to 9 bases. Here the CDR3 DNA reads TGTGCCAGCAGTTTACAGGGGAGCCAGCCCCAGCATTTT. Residues: CASSLQGSQPQHF.

The chain couples TRBV7-2 to TRBJ1-3, with D perhaps matching TRBD1 (5 bases). The CDR3 has 15 amino acids. Trimming left V 4 bases short and J 2 bases short, with 12 bases between. Germline V gene data show CDR1 as SGHTA and CDR2 as FQGNSA. The CDR3 is CASSSDRRAGNTIYF. The DNA for the CDR3 is TGTGCCAGCAGCTCAGACAGACGTGCTGGAAACACCATATATTTT. Complete variable domain (other parts from reference TRBV7-2 and TRBJ1-3): GAGVSQSPSNKVTEKGKDVELRCDPISGHTALYWYRQSLGQGLEFLIYFQGNSAPDKSGLPSDRFSAERTGGSVSTLTIQRTQQEDSAVYLCASSSDRRAGNTIYFGEGSWLTVV.